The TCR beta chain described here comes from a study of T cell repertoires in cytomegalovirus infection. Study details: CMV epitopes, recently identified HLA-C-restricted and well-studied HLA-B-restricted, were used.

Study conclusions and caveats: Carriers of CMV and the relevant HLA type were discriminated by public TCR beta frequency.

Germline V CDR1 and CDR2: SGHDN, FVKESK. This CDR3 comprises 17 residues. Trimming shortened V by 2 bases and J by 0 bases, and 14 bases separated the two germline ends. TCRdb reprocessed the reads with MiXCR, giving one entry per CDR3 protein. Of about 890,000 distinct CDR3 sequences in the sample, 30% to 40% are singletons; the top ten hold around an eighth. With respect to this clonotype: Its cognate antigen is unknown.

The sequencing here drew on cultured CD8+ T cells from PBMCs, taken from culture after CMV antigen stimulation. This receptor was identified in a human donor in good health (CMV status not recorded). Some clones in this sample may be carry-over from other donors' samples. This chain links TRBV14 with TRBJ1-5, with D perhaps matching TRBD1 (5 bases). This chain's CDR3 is CASSQWGSDYSNQPQHF. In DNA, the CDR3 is TGTGCCAGCAGCCAATGGGGGTCCGATTATAGCAATCAGCCCCAGCATTTT.